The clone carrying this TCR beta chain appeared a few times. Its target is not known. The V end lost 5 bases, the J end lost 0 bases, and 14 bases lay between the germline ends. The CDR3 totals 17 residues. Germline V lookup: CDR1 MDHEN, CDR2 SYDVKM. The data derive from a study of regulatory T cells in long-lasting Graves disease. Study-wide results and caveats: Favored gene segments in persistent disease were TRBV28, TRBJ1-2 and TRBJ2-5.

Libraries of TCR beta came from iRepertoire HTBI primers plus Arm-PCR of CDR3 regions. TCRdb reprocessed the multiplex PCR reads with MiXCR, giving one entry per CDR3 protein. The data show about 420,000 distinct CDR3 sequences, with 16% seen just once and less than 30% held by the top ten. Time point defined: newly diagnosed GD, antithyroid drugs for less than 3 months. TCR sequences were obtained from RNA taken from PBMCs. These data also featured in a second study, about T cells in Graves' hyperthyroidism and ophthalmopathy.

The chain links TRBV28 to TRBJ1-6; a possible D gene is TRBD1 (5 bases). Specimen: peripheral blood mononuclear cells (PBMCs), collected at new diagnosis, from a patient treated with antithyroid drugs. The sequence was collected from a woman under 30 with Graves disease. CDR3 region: CASSIRTFRSYNSPLHF. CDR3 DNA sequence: TGTGCCAGCAGTATAAGGACATTTCGCTCCTATAATTCACCCCTCCACTTT.